The T cell receptor beta chain described here comes from a study of cytomegalovirus exposure and HLA in healthy donors. In the PCR, 60 Vbeta and 13 Jbeta primers were used. Clones were read by immunoSEQ multiplex PCR, and TCRdb kept only the in-frame ones, dropping some. There are about 140,000 clones in the sample; 70% to 85% occur only once, and around 3.9% lies in the top ten. General study results and limits: Among TCR beta chains, those listed as cytomegalovirus-associated numbered approximately 150. By a later analysis, the bulk of CMV-associated TCR beta chains appeared HLA-restricted. In a later analysis, TCR beta V- and J-gene trimming was associated with a missense DCLRE1C variant.

Note on this clone: The antigen is undetermined. The sample has other DNA sequences that encode this CDR3 too.

The sequenced material came from PBMCs. The sequence was collected from a man aged 40-50 years in good health and CMV-seropositive.

The CDR3 DNA is TGTGCCAGCAGCTTGGACAGGGTAGGCCAGCCCCAGCATTTT. Its protein product is CASSLDRVGQPQHF. The chain links TRBV7-2 to TRBJ1-5; 8 bases agree with TRBD1. V dropped 3 bases and J dropped 7; count of bases not matched to a gene: 5. This CDR3 spans 14 amino acids. Germline values: CDR1 SGHTA, CDR2 FQGNSA.